This T cell receptor beta chain was recorded in a study of T cell repertoires in cytomegalovirus infection. Study-level results: What dominated the ex vivo response were HLA-C-restricted CMV-specific TCR beta clonotypes.

TCRdb re-analysed the reads in MiXCR, keeping a single row per CDR3 protein. The sample lists some 230,000 distinct CDR3 sequences, about 20% seen once, with about 20% in the top ten. CDR1 is SGHAT and CDR2 is FQNNGV in the germline V gene. The CDR3 runs to 14 residues. Trimming removed 1 base at V and 5 bases at J, with 11 bases between. Of note for this clonotype: Antigen: not known.

V usage is TRBV11-2 and J usage is TRBJ1-1; D is perhaps TRBD1 (5 bases). This receptor was taken from a human donor in good health (CMV status not recorded). Some clones in this sample may be carry-over from other donors' samples. Sequenced: CD8+ T cells from PBMCs. The CDR3, as DNA: TGTGCCAGCAGCTTAGGGCTGGGGCAGACTGAAGCTTTCTTT. Translation gives CASSLGLGQTEAFF.